This T cell receptor beta chain derives from a study of shared clonotypes between healthy human individuals. The CDR3 is 14 amino acids. Trimming pared 0 bases from V and 6 bases from J, leaving 11 bases between. Germline CDR1 is SGHAT and CDR2 is FQNNGV. Every contributor of samples was a Caucasian grown-up residing in Nashville, Tennessee. Several immunoSEQ 96-well plates shared each subset's DNA, each plate a replicate. TCRdb's table, derived via immunoSEQ multiplex PCR, lists solely in-frame clones and lacks some. The sample lists a few million clones, approximately 93% seen once, with about 0.39% in the top ten. On this clone: Its antigen is as yet unknown.

Overall study results and limits: Generation of non-shared clonotypes was less probable than generation of clonotypes shared by all four donors. The sharing of 5% to 6.5% of naive CD4 clonotypes was seen across a few donors.

Sequenced: naive CD4+ T cells from PBMCs. Sample subset: CD45RA+ positively selected. The sequence derives from a man aged 18 to 30 in good health. Some clones in this sample may be carry-over from other donors' samples. This sequence joins TRBV11-2 and TRBJ1-1; tentatively, D is TRBD1 (5 bases). The CDR3 reads CASSLDQGVSEAFF. CDR3 nucleotide sequence: TGTGCCAGCAGCTTAGACCAGGGAGTCTCTGAAGCTTTCTTT.